This T cell receptor beta chain was documented in a study of molecular identifiers for immune sequencing clone quantification. Study details: Split five ways in replicates, RNA from approximately 20,000 or 98,000 naive CD8 cells had four portions sequenced. Points from the study as a whole: For highly expanded clones, sizes could be underestimated when identical TCR molecules share a barcode. In naive cells, clones above 20 RNA copies held under 1% of molecules, whereas in effector cells they held over 97%.

TCRdb reprocessed the PCR reads via MiXCR and lists one record per CDR3 protein. The sample holds about 640,000 distinct CDR3 sequences, 15% to 20% seen once. Sorting defined naive CD8 T cells as CD8+CD4-CCR7+CD45RA+. The sample holds many counts of this clonotype. The antigen is undetermined. CDR1 is MNHEY and CDR2 is SMNVEV in the germline V gene (reference sequence). Trimming cost V 6 bases and J 6 bases; bases outside gene matches: 5. The CDR3 has 13 residues. The chain links TRBV27 to TRBJ1-1, with 9 bases that match TRBD1. Sample: naive CD8+ T cells from blood, with Jurkat cell RNA spiked in. Subset noted: FACS-sorted CD8+CD4-CCR7+CD45RA+ naive T cells. This clonotype was obtained from a human donor in good health. Some libraries in this study had Jurkat cell RNA spiked in. For the CDR3, the DNA is TGTGCCAGCAGCCAGACAGGGGGTGCTGAAGCTTTCTTT. This codes for CASSQTGGAEAFF.